These T cell receptor beta chains were read from a single sample in a study of Graves' ophthalmopathy and Graves' hyperthyroidism. TCRdb itself ran the multiplex PCR reads through MiXCR, one entry per CDR3 protein. This table has roughly 400,000 distinct CDR3 sequences, around 19% appearing once. Input material: peripheral blood. These receptors all come from a woman in her late teens or twenties with Graves' ophthalmopathy. Both conserved end residues are part of each CDR3. Each record gives: clone size, D gene, V gene, J gene, CDR3 DNA, CDR3 protein. D genes are given only for firm matches. The size field is filled for only some rows; it gives once, few, many or a size class.

>.|.|TRBV6-2/TRBV6-3|TRBJ1-5
TGTGCCAGCAGTACCACAGGGTACAATCAGCCCCAGCATTTT
CASSTTGYNQPQHF
>.|.|TRBV6-2/TRBV6-3|TRBJ2-7
TGTGCCAGCAGTTTATCGTTTGGCTTCTACGAGCAGTACTTC
CASSLSFGFYEQYF
>many|.|TRBV7-2|TRBJ2-1
TGTGCCAGCAGCTTAGTCGGGGGAGAGAGGAAGAATGAGCAGTTCTTC
CASSLVGGERKNEQFF
>.|TRBD2|TRBV7-7|TRBJ2-5
TGTGCTAGCAGCCCCCTAGGAGCGGGAGTACGAGAGACCCAGTACTTC
CASSPLGAGVRETQYF
>many|TRBD1|TRBV7-8|TRBJ1-1
TGTGCCAGCAGCTTAGGCACAGGGGGCCTGAACACTGAAGCTTTCTTT
CASSLGTGGLNTEAFF
>.|.|TRBV18|TRBJ1-2
TGTGCCAGCTCACCATATTCAGGGGAAGGCTACACCTTC
CASSPYSGEGYTF
>once|TRBD1|TRBV28|TRBJ1-3
TGTGCCAGCAGTTTTTATCAGGGGGCCTTTGGAAACACCATATATTTT
CASSFYQGAFGNTIYF
>many|.|TRBV7-2|TRBJ2-1
TGTGCCAGCAGCTTAAGGAGGCGTGGGTTGGGTAATGAGCAGTTCTTC
CASSLRRRGLGNEQFF
>many|.|TRBV12-5|TRBJ2-5
TGTGCTAGTGGCCCACAGAGCCGCCGCGGGACCCAGTACTTC
CASGPQSRRGTQYF
>many|.|TRBV10-3|TRBJ2-1
TGTGCCATCAGTGGGGGCGGGAGCAGGGGCTCCTACAATGAGCAGTTCTTC
CAISGGGSRGSYNEQFF
>.|TRBD1|TRBV7-9|TRBJ2-7
TGTGCCAGTTCCGGGACAGCTCAATACGAGCAGTACTTC
CASSGTAQYEQYF
>.|TRBD1|TRBV5-1|TRBJ1-6
TGCGCCAGCAGCACGGACAGGGGTTCGTCACCCCTCCACTTT
CASSTDRGSSPLHF
>many|.|TRBV4-3|TRBJ2-7
TGCGCCAGCAGCCAAGGGGCAAGCTACGAGCAGTACTTC
CASSQGASYEQYF
>.|TRBD2|TRBV24-1|TRBJ2-7
TGTGCCACCAGTGACCTTGGGACTAGCGGGTACGAGCAGTACTTC
CATSDLGTSGYEQYF
>many|TRBD2|TRBV7-6|TRBJ2-5
TGTGCCAGCAGTCGTTTAGCGGGAGGTGGGCCGGAGACCCAGTACTTC
CASSRLAGGGPETQYF
>many|.|TRBV5-6|TRBJ1-1
TGTGCCAGCAGCTTGTGGGGTGGTGGGGCCATGAACACTGAAGCTTTCTTT
CASSLWGGGAMNTEAFF
>many|TRBD1|TRBV5-5|TRBJ2-7
TGTGCCAGCAGCTTTGGCAGGGGGTACGAGCAGTACTTC
CASSFGRGYEQYF
>many|.|TRBV15|TRBJ2-3
TGTGCCACCAGCATCCCATACGGCGCAGATACGCAGTATTTT
CATSIPYGADTQYF
>many|TRBD2|TRBV7-2|TRBJ2-7
TGTGCCAGCAGCTCCTCACTAGCGGATCACTACGAGCAGTACTTC
CASSSSLADHYEQYF
>.|.|TRBV11-2|TRBJ2-7
TGTGCCAGCAGCTTAGAGTTGCGTAGCGGTTCCTACGAGCAGTACTTC
CASSLELRSGSYEQYF
>many|.|TRBV6-5|TRBJ2-2
TGTGCCAGCAGTTACGCCTGGGGGACCACCGGGGAGCTGTTTTTT
CASSYAWGTTGELFF
>many|.|TRBV4-2|TRBJ2-5
TGTGCCAGCAGCCAAGGACAAGAGACCCAGTACTTC
CASSQGQETQYF
>many|.|TRBV2|TRBJ1-3
TGTGCCAGCAGAGCCTACCCCACCCGAGGAGTCTCTGGAAACACCATATATTTT
CASRAYPTRGVSGNTIYF
>many|.|TRBV12-3/TRBV12-4|TRBJ2-4
TGTGCCAGCAGTTTAGCCGAAAAAAACATTCAGTACTTC
CASSLAEKNIQYF
>many|.|TRBV13|TRBJ2-1
TGTGCCAGCAGCCGAAGAGCGTCCAGCTCCTACAATGAGCAGTTCTTC
CASSRRASSSYNEQFF
>many|.|TRBV20-1|TRBJ1-1
TGCAGTGCTAGAGGTGGCGGGATCACTGAAGCTTTCTTT
CSARGGGITEAFF
>many|TRBD1|TRBV6-2/TRBV6-3|TRBJ1-5
TGTGCCAGCAGTGACAGGGGGTTCAATCAGCCCCAGCATTTT
CASSDRGFNQPQHF
>.|.|TRBV25-1|TRBJ2-7
TGTGCCAGCAGTGAATATGGGGAGCAGTACTTC
CASSEYGEQYF
>many|.|TRBV6-2/TRBV6-3|TRBJ1-5
TGTGCCAGCACCCCGGGGGGGGCTCAGCCCCAGCATTTT
CASTPGGAQPQHF
>many|.|TRBV7-9|TRBJ2-2
TGTGCCAGCAGGCAGGGACAGAACACCGGGGAGCTGTTTTTT
CASRQGQNTGELFF
>many|.|TRBV28|TRBJ2-5
TGTGCCAGCAGTTTTGCCATTTTGGGGGAGACCCAGTACTTC
CASSFAILGETQYF
>.|.|TRBV28|TRBJ1-2
TGTGCCAGCAGGCAGCTGAACTATGGCTACACCTTC
CASRQLNYGYTF
>many|TRBD2|TRBV6-2/TRBV6-3|TRBJ2-4
TGTGCCAGCAGTTACCCCAGCGGGGGAGCCAAAAACATTCAGTACTTC
CASSYPSGGAKNIQYF
>many|TRBD1|TRBV20-1|TRBJ1-5
TGCAGTGCTAGTCCCCCCGACAGGGGCAATCAGCCCCAGCATTTT
CSASPPDRGNQPQHF
>many|.|TRBV25-1|TRBJ2-2
TGTGCCTCGAAGGGCGGGGAGCTGTTTTTT
CASKGGELFF
>.|.|TRBV28|TRBJ1-6
TGTGCCAGCATCCCTGGGGGCGCGGGTAATTCACCCCTCCACTTT
CASIPGGAGNSPLHF
>many|TRBD1|TRBV24-1|TRBJ2-2
TGTGCCACCAGTGATCCTAGACAGGGGACGAACACCGGGGAGCTGTTTTTT
CATSDPRQGTNTGELFF
>many|.|TRBV24-1|TRBJ2-2
TGTGCCACCAGTGGGGCACCCGCGAACACCGGGGAGCTGTTTTTT
CATSGAPANTGELFF
>.|.|TRBV5-1|TRBJ1-1
TGCGCCAGCAGTTTGGACAGTTCCACTGAAGCTTTCTTT
CASSLDSSTEAFF
>many|.|TRBV11-1|TRBJ2-2
TGTGCCAGCAGCTTAATGGTGACAGTCGGCACCGGGGAGCTGTTTTTT
CASSLMVTVGTGELFF
>.|.|TRBV6-5|TRBJ2-7
TGTGCCAGCAGCTTATATGGGACTTTTTATTCCTACGAGCAGTACTTC
CASSLYGTFYSYEQYF
>many|.|TRBV4-1|TRBJ1-5
TGCGCCAGCAGCCAATTCGGGGAGGGTGCTCAGCCCCAGCATTTT
CASSQFGEGAQPQHF
>many|TRBD1|TRBV5-8|TRBJ1-2
TGTGCCAGCAGCTTGTCCCGAGACAGGGTCTATGGCTACACCTTC
CASSLSRDRVYGYTF